This TCR beta chain is drawn from a study of Graves' ophthalmopathy and Graves' hyperthyroidism. Study-wide context: Hyperthyroidism was considered stable when no ophthalmopathy appeared within 18 months of follow-up.

Enrolled hyperthyroidism patients had a new diagnosis, a duration under 2 months, and an age of 18 to 65. Exclusion covered patients with other autoimmune diseases or uncontrolled infections (as well as pregnancy or lactation). Beta-chain TCR CDR3 regions were amplified from RNA transcripts. RT-PCR with HTBI primers came first, then second-round multiplex PCR. TCRdb ran MiXCR on the multiplex PCR reads and lists one entry per CDR3 protein. The sample shows about 1.2 million distinct CDR3 sequences, around a third of them seen only once. From germline, CDR1 is SGHTA and CDR2 FQGNSA. The CDR3 loop spans 16 amino acids. Trimming shortened V by 7 bases and J by 0 bases, and 19 bases separated the two germline ends. General observations from the study: The model reached approximately 67% sensitivity and 72.22% specificity for predicting ophthalmopathy progression.

As regards this clonotype: Antigen specificity is unknown.

The TCR originated in an adult man with Graves' hyperthyroidism. The sequencing sample was made of peripheral blood or thyroid tissue (not recorded which). This sequence joins TRBV7-2 and TRBJ2-7; D possibly corresponds to TRBD1 (6 bases). The CDR3 DNA reads TGTGCCAGCACCCCTCTTTCGACAGGACGCTCCTACGAGCAGTACTTC. This codes for CASTPLSTGRSYEQYF.